A selection of T cell receptor beta chains follows, all from one sample in a study of blood T cell repertoires in COVID-19. Method: immunoSEQ multiplex PCR; TCRdb's copy keeps in-frame clones and lacks some. Of 250,000 or so clones listed, approximately 86% were seen once; the top ten hold 5% to 8%. What was sequenced was peripheral blood. These receptors originate from a woman between 55 and 75 years old with active or convalescent COVID-19. Each CDR3 is given with its conserved first and last residue. D genes are given only for firm matches. Clone sizes are given selectively: once, few, many, or a class where the clone is expanded.

d_gene	v_gene	abundance	j_gene	CDR3nt	CDR3aa
TRBD2	TRBV10-2	NA	TRBJ2-1	TGCGCCAGCAGGGGACCTGGGGGACTAGCGGGGGGGCCGAATGAGCAGTTCTTC	CASRGPGGLAGGPNEQFF
NA	TRBV6-5	few	TRBJ1-2	TGTGCCAGCGCTGAACCCCGAGGTGGCTACACCTTC	CASAEPRGGYTF
TRBD1	TRBV7-6	NA	TRBJ2-2	TGTGCCAGCAGCTCCTTGACAGGGGGCACCGGGGAGCTGTTTTTT	CASSSLTGGTGELFF
NA	TRBV15	NA	TRBJ2-7	TGTGCCACCAGCACAAACTCCTACGAGCAGTACTTC	CATSTNSYEQYF
TRBD2	TRBV6-6	NA	TRBJ2-1	TGTGCCAGCAGGCGACTAGCGGGAGGCTACAATGAGCAGTTCTTC	CASRRLAGGYNEQFF
TRBD1	TRBV28	NA	TRBJ2-2	TGTGCCAGCAGTTCATACCGGGACAGTGAGTCTCCCACCGGGGAGCTGTTTTTT	CASSSYRDSESPTGELFF
NA	TRBV4-1	NA	TRBJ1-5	TGCGCCAGCAGCCGCGGGGGATGGGATCAGCCCCAGCATTTT	CASSRGGWDQPQHF
NA	TRBV28	NA	TRBJ1-2	TGTGCCAGCAGTTTACACCTCTCACGGAACTATGGCTACACCTTC	CASSLHLSRNYGYTF
NA	TRBV2	NA	TRBJ1-1	TGTGCCAGCAGTGTTCGGGATCCCATGGCTTTCTTT	CASSVRDPMAFF
TRBD2	TRBV5-1	NA	TRBJ2-1	TGCGCCAGCAGCTTGGGGACTAGCGGGTACTACAATGAGCAGTTCTTC	CASSLGTSGYYNEQFF
TRBD2	TRBV19	once	TRBJ2-5	TGTGCCAGTAGCTTCCCGACTGCTAGCGGGGGGGCAGAGACCCAGTACTTC	CASSFPTASGGAETQYF
TRBD2	TRBV5-5	NA	TRBJ2-1	TGTGCCAGCAGCTTTTATAGCGGGGGGGCCGGGTACAATGAGCAGTTCTTC	CASSFYSGGAGYNEQFF
TRBD1	TRBV19	NA	TRBJ1-2	TGTGCCAGTAGTATTAAGACAGGGAATAACTATGGCTACACCTTC	CASSIKTGNNYGYTF
NA	TRBV7-2	NA	TRBJ2-6	TGTGCCAGCAGCGCCCCGACAGGCTCTGGGGCCAACGTCCTGACTTTC	CASSAPTGSGANVLTF
NA	TRBV10-2	once	TRBJ1-2	TGCGCCAGCAGTGACTTTACTGGTGGCTACACCTTC	CASSDFTGGYTF
TRBD1	TRBV27	NA	TRBJ1-6	TGTGCCAGCAGGGCGCCAGGGGGTGTGAATTCACCCCTCCACTTT	CASRAPGGVNSPLHF
TRBD1	TRBV2	NA	TRBJ1-2	TGTGCCAGCACCATCCCGGGACAGAACTATGGCTACACCTTC	CASTIPGQNYGYTF
TRBD2	TRBV6-6	NA	TRBJ2-7	TGTGCCAGCAGTTACCCTCTAGCGGGAGCCAACGAGCAGTACTTC	CASSYPLAGANEQYF
TRBD2	TRBV4-1	NA	TRBJ2-1	TGCGCCAGCAGCCAAAGACTAGCGGGAGGACTGAGCTCCTACAATGAGCAGTTCTTC	CASSQRLAGGLSSYNEQFF
NA	TRBV6-5	NA	TRBJ2-1	TGTGCCAGCAGTTACTCAACAGGGTACGGTGAGCAGTTCTTC	CASSYSTGYGEQFF
NA	TRBV11-2	NA	TRBJ2-5	TGTGCCAGCAGCCAGGGTCACCAAGAGACCCAGTACTTC	CASSQGHQETQYF
NA	TRBV5-4	few	TRBJ1-1	TGTGCCAGCAGGCCTGACTTCGAAGCTCGGGAGAACACTGAAGCTTTCTTT	CASRPDFEARENTEAFF
TRBD2	TRBV15	NA	TRBJ2-3	TGTGCCACCAGCAGGAGGACTAGCGGGGGCACAGATACGCAGTATTTT	CATSRRTSGGTDTQYF
NA	TRBV11-3	NA	TRBJ2-3	TGTGCCAGCAGCTCTGGCGGGATGATCACAGATACGCAGTATTTT	CASSSGGMITDTQYF
TRBD1	TRBV28	NA	TRBJ1-2	TGTGCCAGCAGCAAGGGGACAGGGGGACATGGCTACACCTTC	CASSKGTGGHGYTF
NA	TRBV7-8	NA	TRBJ1-5	TGTGCCAGCAGCTTAGGGGGAGGACGCCGGGGCAATCAGCCCCAGCATTTT	CASSLGGGRRGNQPQHF
TRBD2	TRBV24-1	NA	TRBJ2-1	TGTGCCACCAGTGAACCCGGACTAGCGGGGGAGAATGAGCAGTTCTTC	CATSEPGLAGENEQFF
NA	TRBV19	once	TRBJ1-3	TGTGCCAGTAGGCCCCGAGCCGATGGAAACACCATATATTTT	CASRPRADGNTIYF
TRBD1	TRBV27	NA	TRBJ1-2	TGTGCCAGCAGTTTGCGGCAGGGGGTCCGTAATGGCTACACCTTC	CASSLRQGVRNGYTF
NA	TRBV11-2	few	TRBJ1-1	TGTGCCAGCAGCTTAGTTGGGGGCTTAAACACTGAAGCTTTCTTT	CASSLVGGLNTEAFF
TRBD1	TRBV6-6	NA	TRBJ1-6	TGTGCCAGCAGTCTCGACAGGGGTAATTCACCCCTCCACTTT	CASSLDRGNSPLHF
TRBD2	TRBV11-2	NA	TRBJ2-3	TGTGCCAGCAGCTTATCCCGGACTAGCGGGGACACAGATACGCAGTATTTT	CASSLSRTSGDTDTQYF
TRBD2	TRBV19	NA	TRBJ2-1	TGTGCCAGTAGTCTGACTAGCGGGAACCAGCAGTTCTTC	CASSLTSGNQQFF
NA	TRBV12-3/TRBV12-4	NA	TRBJ1-1	TGTGCCAGCAGTTTGCCAGGGCTCGGGGCTTTCTTT	CASSLPGLGAFF
NA	TRBV6-5	NA	TRBJ1-2	TGTGCCAGCATCGCACCCCCCTATGACTACACCTTC	CASIAPPYDYTF